This T cell receptor (beta chain) is drawn from a study of T cells in Graves' hyperthyroidism and ophthalmopathy. The study, taken as a whole, reports: A model of 13 V-J features distinguished ophthalmopathy from stable hyperthyroidism.

Uncontrolled infection, other autoimmune disease, pregnancy or lactation barred patients from enrollment. The PBMCs studied were ones that came from 9 to 10 ml fresh peripheral blood. Germline lookup yields CDR1 DFQATT and CDR2 SNEGSKA (reference sequence). The CDR3 extends over 15 amino acids. V gave up 4 bases and J gave up 0 bases, with 15 bases separating them. This clonotype has a count of ten or more. Its antigen is undetermined. Amplified TCR beta CDR3 regions came from RNA transcripts. A set of HTBI primers served as the primers for a first-round RT-PCR of the TCR CDR3. TCRdb analysed the multiplex PCR reads with MiXCR anew, one entry per CDR3 protein. The sample holds approximately 330,000 distinct CDR3 sequences, around a sixth seen once.

The V gene is TRBV20-1, the J gene TRBJ1-1, with unresolved D. The TCR comes from a woman aged 45-59 years with Graves' hyperthyroidism. What was sequenced was blood. CDR3 sequence reads: CSAMYGTYLNTEAFF. DNA for the CDR3: TGCAGTGCTATGTACGGAACCTACCTGAACACTGAAGCTTTCTTT.